This TCR beta chain is drawn from a study of Ad26.COV2.S vaccination and SARS-CoV-2 variants. Study-wide background: Donor was in the COV1001 Ad26.COV2.S trial arm. Each vaccinee took Ad26.COV2.S intramuscularly, once or twice 56 days apart. Study-wide points: Quantification of TCR breadth and depth may have yielded underestimates of total T cell responses.

The CDR3 totals 19 residues. The germline V gene has CDR1 LGHNA and CDR2 YSLEER. V shed 3 bases, J shed 1 base, and the junction held 9 bases outside the gene matches. The assay was immunoSEQ multiplex PCR, and TCRdb's table has in-frame clones only and misses some. The sample holds 380,000 or so clones, around nine tenths seen once. Treatment in this sample: 15 to 20 received Ad26.COV2.S at low or high dose, single or two shots; about five received placebo; per-sample allocation not given. Sampling took place 63 days after the first vaccine or placebo injection. Cohort 1b enrolled adults aged 18-55 years in Boston. With respect to this clone: The antigen is undetermined.

Sample: peripheral blood, taken in a trial of Ad26.COV2.S vaccine versus placebo. The sequence was obtained from a person aged 18-65 years who received the Ad26.COV2.S COVID-19 vaccine or a placebo. The rearrangement joins TRBV4-3 to TRBJ2-2; 12 positions match TRBD2. CDR3 sequence: CASSHGGWTSGENTGELFF. The CDR3 nucleotides read TGCGCCAGCAGCCATGGGGGGTGGACTAGCGGGGAGAACACCGGGGAGCTGTTTTTT.